The 27 T cell receptor beta chains given below trace back to one sample, sequenced in a study of T cell changes during pregnancy in multiple sclerosis. Data came from immunoSEQ multiplex PCR; TCRdb stores just in-frame clones and leaves some out. The repertoire holds about 57,000 clones, with approximately 92% as singletons. Specimen: CD4+ T cells from peripheral blood mononuclear cells, collected in the third trimester of pregnancy. The receptors derive from a female donor with multiple sclerosis, enrolled in a pregnancy study.

This clone came up once. J is TRBJ1-6 and V is TRBV4-3, with TRBD1 matching over 7 bases. Germline V CDR1 and CDR2: LGHNA, YSLEER. Unmatched junction bases numbered 8, after V lost 0 bases and J lost 9 bases. The CDR3 sequence is 16 residues long. CDR3 residues: CASSQDVRQGGSPLHF. The CDR3 DNA is TGCGCCAGCAGCCAAGACGTGAGACAGGGAGGTTCACCCCTCCACTTT.

The rearrangement joins TRBV6-1 to TRBJ2-7; TRBD1 matches 7 bases. The CDR3 totals 14 residues. V lost 2 bases, J lost 6 bases, and 7 bases stayed unmatched. Per the germline V gene, CDR1 is MNHNS and CDR2 is SASEGT. The CDR3 bases are TGTGCCAGCAGTGAAAAGACAGGGAGCGGCGAGCAGTACTTC. Its protein is CASSEKTGSGEQYF.

J is TRBJ1-2 and V is TRBV5-6; no clear D. Trimming shortened V by 0 bases and J by 8 bases, and 11 bases separated the two germline ends. The germline V gene encodes CDR1 SGHDT and CDR2 YYEEEE. The CDR3 loop spans 13 amino acids. In DNA, the CDR3 is TGTGCCAGCAGCTTGGCATCCCCGGGGGGCTACACCTTC. Protein product: CASSLASPGGYTF.

This sequence joins TRBV2 and TRBJ1-6; 8 positions match TRBD1. This CDR3 spans 17 amino acids. CDR1 and CDR2 (germline): SNHLY, FYNNEI. With V trimmed by 6 bases and J by 0 bases, 7 bases remained unmatched. CDR3 in amino acids: CASSPGTGASYNSPLHF. DNA for the CDR3: TGTGCCAGCAGCCCTGGGACAGGTGCCTCCTATAATTCACCCCTCCACTTT.

The chain is built from TRBV6-5 and TRBJ1-6; D remains unclear. V was pared by 0 bases and J by 6 bases, with 12 bases between. The CDR3 runs 16 residues. Germline CDR1 is MNHEY and CDR2 is SVGAGI. This CDR3 is CASSYSAPQPNSPLHF. CDR3 in DNA: TGTGCCAGCAGTTACTCGGCCCCACAACCTAATTCACCCCTCCACTTT.

The rearrangement links TRBV29-1 to TRBJ1-5; D unresolved. The CDR3 extends over 12 amino acids. Germline V lookup: CDR1 SQVTM, CDR2 ANQGSEA. Between the trimmed V and J ends, which lost 2 bases and 7 bases, there was a span of 9 bases. CDR3 nucleotides: TGCAGCGTTGAAACGGGGTCCCAGCCCCAGCATTTT. It is translated as CSVETGSQPQHF.

V is TRBV25-1 and J is TRBJ2-5; weak D call: TRBD2 (6 bases). Trimming pared 5 bases from V and 6 bases from J, leaving 16 bases between. The CDR3 loop spans 14 amino acids. The germline V gene encodes CDR1 MGHDK and CDR2 SYGVNS. The chain's CDR3 is CASSQAGGSKTQYF. CDR3 DNA sequence: TGTGCCAGCAGTCAAGCCGGGGGATCGAAGACCCAGTACTTC.

The genes are TRBV14 and TRBJ2-6; D uncertain. Trimming left V 4 bases short and J 0 bases short, with 13 bases between. The CDR3 has 17 residues. Germline loops: CDR1 SGHDN, CDR2 FVKESK. The chain's CDR3 is CASSLDSFSSGANVLTF. DNA of the CDR3: TGTGCCAGCAGCCTAGACTCCTTCAGCTCTGGGGCCAACGTCCTGACTTTC.

CDR3 nucleotide sequence: TGTGCCATCAGTGAGGTTCGAAGAGGGCTGGATGAAGCTTTCTTT. It encodes CAISEVRRGLDEAFF. This sequence joins TRBV10-3 and TRBJ1-1; D is undetermined. Trimming cost V 2 bases and J 7 bases, with 17 bases left between them. The CDR3 is made up of 15 amino acids. Germline assignment: CDR1 ENHRY and CDR2 SYGVKD.

This chain joins TRBV7-8 and TRBJ2-7; D possibly corresponds to TRBD1 (6 bases). Trimming pared 4 bases from V and 6 bases from J, leaving 16 bases between. The length of the CDR3 is 14 residues. Looked up from germline, CDR1 is SGHVS and CDR2 is FQNEAQ. The DNA for the CDR3 is TGTGCCAGCAGCTCCATGGGGGCAGGGAGCGAGCAGTACTTC. Protein sequence: CASSSMGAGSEQYF.

The chain recombines TRBV4-3 with TRBJ1-2; a weak D match, TRBD1 (5 bases). The length of the CDR3 is 16 residues. V lost 1 base and J 0 bases, leaving 12 bases between the germline ends. Germline CDR1 and CDR2: LGHNA and YSLEER. The CDR3 loop reads CASSQAGEQANYGYTF. CDR3 DNA: TGCGCCAGCAGCCAAGCGGGGGAGCAGGCTAACTATGGCTACACCTTC.

The chain links TRBV4-1 to TRBJ2-3, with D possibly being TRBD2 (6 bases). Per germline, CDR1 MGHRA and CDR2 YSYEKL. The CDR3 length is 13 residues. Trimming cost V 11 bases and J 0 bases, with 12 bases left between them. The chain's CDR3 is CAHERASTDTQYF. The CDR3 nucleotides are TGCGCCCATGAGCGGGCTAGCACAGATACGCAGTATTTT.

The chain is built from TRBV19 and TRBJ2-5; TRBD2 agrees at 11 bases. Per germline, CDR1 LNHDA and CDR2 SQIVND (reference sequence). The CDR3 is 17 amino acids. V was clipped by 3 bases and J by 3 bases; unmatched bases: 9. The CDR3 DNA reads TGTGCCAGTAGTATGATAGCGGGGGGGCAATTCGAAGAGACCCAGTACTTC. Its translation: CASSMIAGGQFEETQYF. The variable domain in full, with the rest retrieved from reference TRBV19 and TRBJ2-5, is DGGITQSPKYLFRKEGQNVTLSCEQNLNHDAMYWYRQDPGQGLRLIYYSQIVNDFQKGDIAEGYSVSREKKESFPLTVTSAQKNPTAFYLCASSMIAGGQFEETQYFGPGTRLLVL.

J is TRBJ2-2 and V is TRBV9; tentatively, D is TRBD1 (6 bases). V gave up 3 bases and J gave up 1 base, with 19 bases separating them. This CDR3 has 18 amino acids. CDR1 is SGDLS, CDR2 YYNGEE, per germline. In nucleotides, the CDR3 is TGTGCCAGCAGCGCTCAGGGGAAAACTGGACGGAACACCGGGGAGCTGTTTTTT. Its protein product is CASSAQGKTGRNTGELFF. The full variable domain, rest sourced from reference TRBV9 and TRBJ2-2, is DSGVTQTPKHLITATGQRVTLRCSPRSGDLSVYWYQQSLDQGLQFLIQYYNGEERAKGNILERFSAQQFPDLHSELNLSSLELGDSALYFCASSAQGKTGRNTGELFFGEGSRLTVL.

V is TRBV21-1 and J is TRBJ2-3; the DNA was not used to check the table's D call, TRBD1. TRBV21-1 is deemed a pseudogene. The CDR3 covers 16 residues. CDR3 bases: TGTGCCAGCAGCCCTCCTGACAGGCGTAGCACAGATACGCAGTATTTT. This sequence encodes CASSPPDRRSTDTQYF.

This chain connects TRBV7-3 to TRBJ1-2, with 12 bases that match TRBD1. CDR3 length: 14 residues. The V and J ends lost 4 bases and 8 bases, in that order; junction bases with no gene match: 5. The germline V gene encodes CDR1 SGHTA and CDR2 FQGTGA. In nucleotides, the CDR3 is TGTGCCAGCAGCTCCGGGACAGGGGGCTTGGGCTACACCTTC. It translates to CASSSGTGGLGYTF. The full variable domain, rest sourced from reference TRBV7-3 and TRBJ1-2, is GAGVSQTPSNKVTEKGKYVELRCDPISGHTALYWYRQSLGQGPEFLIYFQGTGAADDSGLPNDRFFAVRPEGSVSTLKIQRTERGDSAVYLCASSSGTGGLGYTFGSGTRLTVV.

The rearrangement links TRBV5-4 to TRBJ2-1; D unclear. Germline V gene sequence: CDR1 SGHNT, CDR2 YYREEE (reference sequence). The V and J ends lost 4 bases and 5 bases respectively, with 19 bases between them. The CDR3 loop spans 16 amino acids. In DNA form, the CDR3 reads TGTGCCAGCAGCGGTATTATTGGGCAGATAAACAATGAGCAGTTCTTC. It specifies CASSGIIGQINNEQFF.

This clone was seen once. This chain connects TRBV30 to TRBJ1-1; 9 bases align to TRBD1. V lost 3 bases and J lost 1; bases outside the gene matches: 3. The CDR3 runs to 14 residues. CDR1 is GTSNPN and CDR2 is SVGIG in the germline V gene (reference sequence). CDR3 coding DNA: TGTGCCTGGAGCCCGACAGGGGGGAACACTGAAGCTTTCTTT. Translating it yields CAWSPTGGNTEAFF.

The chain links TRBV6-5 to TRBJ2-3, with D perhaps matching TRBD2 (7 bases). The germline V gene has CDR1 MNHEY and CDR2 SVGAGI. This CDR3 comprises 16 residues. V lost 4 bases to trimming and J lost 5 bases, with 19 bases between them. CDR3: CASSWGGGLQLDTQYF. CDR3 coding DNA: TGTGCCAGCAGTTGGGGAGGGGGACTCCAATTAGATACGCAGTATTTT.

CDR3 bases: TGTGCCAGCAGCTTTGGCCGGCTCGACAGGGGGCAAGAGACCCAGTACTTC. Translating it yields CASSFGRLDRGQETQYF. The rearrangement uses TRBV5-6 and TRBJ2-5; 9 bases align to TRBD1. After removal of 2 bases from V and 2 bases from J, the junction contained 10 bases not matched to a gene. CDR1 is SGHDT, CDR2 YYEEEE, per germline. There are 17 residues in the CDR3.

This clone was picked up one time. V gene TRBV19 combines with J gene TRBJ1-1, with a weak D call TRBD1 (6 bases). The CDR3 spans 14 residues. Per the germline V gene, CDR1 is LNHDA and CDR2 is SQIVND (reference sequence). V shed 10 bases and J shed 5 bases, with 20 bases lying between them. In nucleotides, the CDR3 is TGTGCCACTTCGAAACAGGGTTTGAGTACTGAAGCTTTCTTT. It codes for CATSKQGLSTEAFF. The variable domain in full, completed from reference TRBV19 and TRBJ1-1, reads DGGITQSPKYLFRKEGQNVTLSCEQNLNHDAMYWYRQDPGQGLRLIYYSQIVNDFQKGDIAEGYSVSREKKESFPLTVTSAQKNPTAFYLCATSKQGLSTEAFFGQGTRLTVV.

The V gene is TRBV18, the J gene TRBJ2-3, with 15 bases matching TRBD2. Germline-derived CDR1 and CDR2 are KGHSH and LQKENI. The ends lost 3 bases at V and 7 bases at J; junction bases unmatched: 14. The length of the CDR3 is 19 residues. This CDR3 reads CASSPTGLAGGSSKHTQYF. The CDR3, as DNA: TGTGCCAGCTCACCTACGGGACTAGCGGGGGGCTCTTCGAAGCATACGCAGTATTTT.

This chain connects TRBV7-2 to TRBJ1-6; 12 positions match TRBD1. The CDR3 is 16 residues long. V lost 3 bases, J lost 8 bases, and 5 bases stayed unmatched. Germline values: CDR1 SGHTA, CDR2 FQGNSA. CDR3 DNA sequence: TGTGCCAGCAGCTTGGGACAGGGGGCTGGAGATTCACCCCTCCACTTT. This encodes CASSLGQGAGDSPLHF.

The chain carries TRBV4-3 and TRBJ1-4; D ambiguous. Deletions cut 1 base from V and 8 bases from J, with 11 bases between. This CDR3 is 14 amino acids long. The germline gives CDR1 LGHNA, CDR2 YSLEER. This CDR3 is CASSQAQLREKLFF. CDR3 coding DNA: TGCGCCAGCAGCCAAGCACAGCTTCGAGAAAAACTGTTTTTT.

The chain carries TRBV11-2 and TRBJ2-7; 10 nucleotides align to TRBD1. CDR3 length: 14 residues. The germline CDR1 and CDR2 sequences are SGHAT and FQNNGV. The ends lost 5 bases at V and 6 bases at J; junction bases unmatched: 7. The CDR3: CASSTGQGRSEQYF. DNA for the CDR3: TGTGCCAGCAGCACGGGACAGGGGAGAAGCGAGCAGTACTTC.

This chain links TRBV7-8 with TRBJ1-2, with 9 bases fitting TRBD1. Trimming cost V 5 bases and J 2 bases; bases outside gene matches: 6. The CDR3 has 15 residues. The germline V gene encodes CDR1 SGHVS and CDR2 FQNEAQ. The CDR3 here is CASSDTGGSNYGYTF. CDR3 DNA: TGTGCCAGCAGCGACACAGGGGGCTCAAACTATGGCTACACCTTC.

This clone was counted once. V and J are TRBV18 and TRBJ1-4; tentatively, D is TRBD1 (5 bases). The CDR3 totals 13 residues. The V end lost 3 bases, the J end lost 13 bases, and 15 bases lay between the germline ends. Germline V gene sequence: CDR1 KGHSH, CDR2 LQKENI. CDR3: CASSPSGGDSLFF. The CDR3, as DNA: TGTGCCAGCTCACCCTCGGGGGGAGATTCACTGTTTTTT.